The 20 T cell receptor beta chains presented below share a single source sample, sequenced in a study of T cells in Graves' hyperthyroidism and ophthalmopathy (dated by TCRdb to between 2018 and 2021). Receptors were amplified or captured by multiplex PCR. Sequencing relied on an Illumina HiSeq 2000. TCR beta CDR3 regions were amplified from RNA transcripts. For the first round of RT-PCR on the TCR CDR3, the HTBI primer set was used together with the Qiagen OneStep RT-PCR kit. TCRdb trimmed public reads at Q25 via fastp, called clones via MiXCR and kept in-frame beta chains. Rows with a matching CDR3 protein are joined into one entry that keeps the most common DNA and genes. The table for this sample lists about 410,000 distinct CDR3 sequences; roughly 14% of them were counted only once. The top ten hold over 10% of the sample. Specimen: blood. The receptors here all came from a man between 18 and 35 years old with Graves' ophthalmopathy.

The chain links TRBV25-1 to TRBJ2-5; D is perhaps TRBD1 or TRBD2 (6 bases each). Trimming shortened V by 4 bases and J by 4 bases, and 13 bases separated the two germline ends. Germline lookup yields CDR1 MGHDK and CDR2 SYGVNS. The CDR3 loop spans 14 amino acids. The CDR3 loop is CASSGGALTETQYF. The CDR3 DNA reads TGTGCCAGCAGTGGGGGGGCGTTGACAGAGACCCAGTACTTC. The whole variable domain, remainder taken from reference TRBV25-1 and TRBJ2-5, is EADIYQTPRYLVIGTGKKITLECSQTMGHDKMYWYQQDPGMELHLIHYSYGVNSTEKGDLSSESTVSRIRTEHFPLTLESARPSHTSQYLCASSGGALTETQYFGPGTRLLVL.

In its sample, this clonotype was seen many times. J is TRBJ1-1 and V is TRBV6-1; TRBD1 is a possible D gene (6 bases). The CDR3 extends over 15 amino acids. V gave up 5 bases and J gave up 1 base, with 14 bases separating them. Germline CDR1 and CDR2: MNHNS and SASEGT. CDR3 in DNA: TGTGCCAGCAGTTATGGGGGGGCAGCGAACACTGAAGCTTTCTTT. Its translation: CASSYGGAANTEAFF.

In its sample, this clonotype was seen many times. The J gene is TRBJ2-5, the V gene TRBV20-1; 11 nucleotides agree with TRBD2. CDR1 DFQATT and CDR2 SNEGSKA come from the germline V gene (reference sequence). This CDR3 comprises 14 residues. V was pared by 7 bases and J by 0 bases, with 4 bases of the junction left unmatched. The CDR3: CSVPSGGYQETQYF. In nucleotides, the CDR3 is TGCAGTGTGCCTAGCGGGGGGTACCAAGAGACCCAGTACTTC.

This clonotype was detected many times. This sequence joins TRBV6-1 and TRBJ2-5; 10 bases match TRBD2. Looked up from germline, CDR1 is MNHNS and CDR2 is SASEGT. V lost 6 bases to trimming and J lost 2 bases; unmatched junction nucleotides: 3. This CDR3 contains 14 residues. CDR3 nucleotides: TGTGCCAGCAGCTGGACTAGCGGACAAGAGACCCAGTACTTC. It translates to CASSWTSGQETQYF.

A remark on this clonotype: Sequence at one end of the junction differs from germline and may be a read error. V usage is TRBV5-1 and J usage is TRBJ1-2; no definite D call. This CDR3 spans 14 amino acids. CDR1 and CDR2 from the germline V gene are SGHRS and YFSETQ. CDR3 amino acids: CVSSLDVVDYGYTF. The CDR3, as DNA: TGCGTCAGCAGCTTGGACGTGGTGGATTATGGCTACACCTTC.

The rearrangement joins TRBV29-1 to TRBJ1-2; TRBD1 aligns across 8 bases. J was trimmed by 7 bases and V by 6 bases; bases with no gene match: 7. Germline CDR1 is SQVTM and CDR2 is ANQGSEA. The CDR3 loop spans 12 amino acids. DNA for the CDR3: TGCAGCGTGGCCGGGACAGGCTCTGGCTACACCTTC. Its protein is CSVAGTGSGYTF.

Notes on this clonotype: A single base separates this from a much larger clone, so it may be a read error. V usage is TRBV6-1 and J usage is TRBJ1-2; TRBD1 agrees at 7 bases. Trimming took 11 bases from V and 6 from J; bases not matched to a gene: 15. The CDR3 sequence is 14 residues long. From germline, CDR1 is MNHNS and CDR2 SASEGT. CDR3 sequence: CAGKRQGASDGYTF. The CDR3 DNA reads TGTGCCGGCAAAAGACAGGGCGCCTCGGATGGCTACACCTTC.

A word on this clonotype: This may stem from a read error, because a much larger clone lies one nucleotide away. Given the absence of the conserved phenylalanine or tryptophan at the CDR3 end, a read error is likely. The V and J genes are TRBV3-1 and TRBJ2-7; D remains unclear. From germline, CDR1 is LGHDT and CDR2 YNNKEL (reference sequence). The CDR3 spans 12 residues. V was trimmed by 4 bases and J by 2 bases, leaving 6 bases between them. The DNA of the CDR3 is TGTGCCAGCAGCCGTTTAGCCTACGAGCAGTACCTC. Translating gives CASSRLAYEQYL.

The chain has TRBV5-1 and TRBJ1-6, with a possible D match to TRBD1 (5 bases). V lost 4 bases to trimming and J lost 5 bases, with 16 bases between them. In germline, CDR1 is SGHRS, CDR2 YFSETQ. The CDR3 is 16 amino acids. The CDR3 DNA sequence: TGCGCCAGCAGCGGGCGGGGGGTTGTGAATAATTCACCCCTCCACTTT. Protein sequence: CASSGRGVVNNSPLHF.

The chain joins TRBV19 to TRBJ1-5; D unresolved. The CDR3 loop spans 16 amino acids. Germline V gene sequence: CDR1 LNHDA, CDR2 SQIVND (reference sequence). The germline V and J ends were trimmed by 2 bases and 1 base, with 12 bases remaining between them. CDR3 bases: TGTGCCAGTAGTATAAGGGCGCTCGGGAGCAATCAGCCCCAGCATTTT. This gives the protein CASSIRALGSNQPQHF.

Only a few counts were recorded for this clonotype. The chain links TRBV3-1 to TRBJ2-3; no definite D call. Per the germline V gene, CDR1 is LGHDT and CDR2 is YNNKEL (reference sequence). With 5 bases removed from V and 1 base from J, the gap between germline ends came to 10 bases. The CDR3 spans 14 residues. CDR3 protein: CASSGRARTDTQYF. CDR3 DNA: TGTGCCAGCAGCGGACGCGCTCGCACAGATACGCAGTATTTT.

This clonotype was detected ten times or more. The V call is TRBV11-3, the J call TRBJ2-7; TRBD1 agrees at 11 bases. Unmatched junction bases numbered 4, after V lost 6 bases and J lost 3 bases. This CDR3 is 14 amino acids long. The germline gives CDR1 SGHNT, CDR2 YENEEA. CDR3 bases: TGTGCCAGCAGGCCCGGGACAGGGGGCTACGAGCAGTACTTC. Its translation is CASRPGTGGYEQYF.

This clonotype was detected many times. The CDR3 sequence: CASSLEGLAGGVAKNIQYF. In DNA, the CDR3 is TGTGCCAGCAGCTTAGAGGGGCTAGCGGGAGGGGTAGCCAAAAACATTCAGTACTTC. The gene calls are TRBV7-2 and TRBJ2-4; 12 bases fit TRBD2. Germline assignment: CDR1 SGHTA and CDR2 FQGNSA. This CDR3 region has 19 residues. J gave up 0 bases and V 1 base, and 7 bases lay outside the gene matches.

This clonotype was seen at least ten times. The rearrangement joins TRBV20-1 to TRBJ2-7; D possibly corresponds to TRBD2 (6 bases). CDR1 and CDR2 from the germline V gene are DFQATT and SNEGSKA (reference sequence). V lost 3 bases and J lost 0, with 9 bases in between. The CDR3 has 13 residues. The CDR3 DNA reads as TGCAGTGCTAGTGCCGGGAGCTCCTACGAGCAGTACTTC. The encoded protein is CSASAGSSYEQYF.

This sequence joins TRBV18 and TRBJ1-5; 10 bases match TRBD1. Germline CDR1 reads KGHSH; CDR2 reads LQKENI. J gave up 2 bases and V 4 bases, and 11 bases lay outside the gene matches. The CDR3 covers 18 residues. The CDR3 reads CASSRTGTGVIGNQPQHF. The DNA of the CDR3 is TGTGCCAGCTCACGGACCGGGACAGGGGTAATCGGCAATCAGCCCCAGCATTTT.

The sample holds many counts of this clonotype. The gene calls are TRBV24-1 and TRBJ2-2; D is possibly TRBD1 (5 bases). Deletions cut 2 bases from V and 3 bases from J, with 12 bases between. The CDR3 contains 16 residues. The germline CDR1 and CDR2 sequences are KGHDR and SFDVKD. As DNA, the CDR3 is TGTGCCACCAGTGATTGGAAGGGGCGCGACACCGGGGAGCTGTTTTTT. Amino acid sequence: CATSDWKGRDTGELFF.

This chain connects TRBV3-1 to TRBJ2-1; the D gene could be TRBD1 or TRBD2 (6 bases each). The CDR3 is made up of 14 amino acids. Germline CDR1 and CDR2: LGHDT and YNNKEL (reference sequence). V dropped 4 bases and J dropped 6 bases, with 13 bases sitting between them. CDR3 in amino acids: CASSLKGGINEQFF. For the CDR3, the DNA is TGTGCCAGCAGCCTAAAAGGGGGGATCAATGAGCAGTTCTTC.

At least ten counts were recorded for this clonotype. The V and J genes are TRBV28 and TRBJ1-5; D gene ambiguous. Trimming took off 4 bases at V and 0 bases at J, with 10 bases between the two ends. There are 15 residues in the CDR3. Germline CDR1 and CDR2: MDHEN and SYDVKM. The CDR3 DNA is TGTGCCAGCAGTTACCACCTCTATAGCAATCAGCCCCAGCATTTT. Its translation is CASSYHLYSNQPQHF. The full variable domain, in which reference TRBV28 and TRBJ1-5 provide the parts outside the CDR3, is DVKVTQSSRYLVKRTGEKVFLECVQDMDHENMFWYRQDPGLGLRLIYFSYDVKMKEKGDIPEGYSVSREKKERFSLILESASTNQTSMYLCASSYHLYSNQPQHFGDGTRLSIL.

Turning to this clonotype: This may be a read error: a much more frequent sequence differs by one nucleotide. In DNA, the CDR3 is TGTGCCTGGAGTGACCAGCGAGGTACCGGGGAGCCGTTTTTT. Translation gives CAWSDQRGTGEPFF. The J gene is TRBJ2-2, the V gene TRBV30, with D maybe TRBD2 (5 bases). This CDR3 contains 14 residues. Germline V gene lookup returns CDR1 GTSNPN and CDR2 SVGIG (reference sequence).

This clonotype was seen a handful of times. V usage is TRBV7-9 and J usage is TRBJ1-2, with D tentatively TRBD1 (5 bases). Germline V lookup: CDR1 SEHNR, CDR2 FQNEAQ (reference sequence). V was trimmed by 3 bases and J by 0 bases, leaving 8 bases between them. This CDR3 has 14 amino acids. In nucleotides, the CDR3 is TGTGCCAGCAGCTTGGGGGTGGCTAACTATGGCTACACCTTC. Encoded protein: CASSLGVANYGYTF.